These 18 T cell receptor beta chains came from one sample sequenced in a study of T-cell reconstitution after alpha-beta-depleted transplantation in children. As it was prepared, the TCRbeta library received unique molecular identifiers. Using its own MiXCR run on the PCR reads, TCRdb lists one record per CDR3 protein. The table shows about 580,000 distinct CDR3 sequences, with around 23% occurring only once. The source was PBMCs, mostly from graft donor cells, collected 360 days after TCRalphabeta/CD19-depleted stem cell transplant. These receptors were obtained from a boy younger than two who had a stem cell transplant for acute myeloid leukemia, so the T cells may come from the graft donor.

The chain couples TRBV5-8 to TRBJ2-1; the D is unclear. In germline, CDR1 is SGHTS, CDR2 YDEGEE. The V end was cut by 0 bases, the J end by 6 bases, with 19 bases between. CDR3 length: 17 amino acids. The CDR3 protein is CASSLGKNMWLGNEQFF. CDR3 sequence (DNA): TGTGCCAGCAGCTTGGGGAAGAACATGTGGTTAGGCAATGAGCAGTTCTTC. Full variable domain (missing parts from reference TRBV5-8 and TRBJ2-1): EAGVTQSPTHLIKTRGQQATLRCSPISGHTSVYWYQQALGLGLQFLLWYDEGEERNRGNFPPRFSGRQFPNYSSELNVNALELEDSALYLCASSLGKNMWLGNEQFFGPGTRLTVL.

The chain recombines TRBV20-1 with TRBJ1-5, with 8 nucleotides matching TRBD1. Germline CDR1 reads DFQATT; CDR2 reads SNEGSKA (reference sequence). J was trimmed by 6 bases and V by 3 bases; bases with no gene match: 7. This CDR3 has 14 residues. The CDR3 here is CSASGQGESQPQHF. The CDR3, as DNA: TGCAGTGCTAGCGGACAGGGAGAATCTCAGCCCCAGCATTTT.

This clonotype was seen at least ten times. J is TRBJ2-5 and V is TRBV20-1, with D perhaps TRBD2 (5 bases). This CDR3 comprises 14 residues. Per germline, CDR1 DFQATT and CDR2 SNEGSKA (reference sequence). V was clipped by 6 bases and J by 5 bases, with 19 bases between them. CDR3 sequence reads: CSATRAYYPETQYF. For the CDR3, the DNA is TGCAGTGCAACGCGGGCGTATTATCCCGAGACCCAGTACTTC.

Ten or more counts support this clonotype. The gene calls are TRBV2 and TRBJ2-1; maybe TRBD1 (5 bases). CDR1 SNHLY and CDR2 FYNNEI come from the germline V gene. Trimming left V 6 bases short and J 4 bases short, with 10 bases between. The CDR3 runs 13 residues. The CDR3 is CASSIDSYNEQFF. The CDR3, as DNA: TGTGCCAGCAGCATTGACAGTTACAATGAGCAGTTCTTC.

This clonotype was seen a few times. V usage is TRBV11-3 and J usage is TRBJ2-7; D gene ambiguous. V was pared by 5 bases and J by 2 bases, with 19 bases between. The germline V gene has CDR1 SGHNT and CDR2 YENEEA. The CDR3 contains 16 residues. Here the CDR3 DNA reads TGTGCCAGCAGCCCCAGAACCCCCCAGAAGCCCTACGAGCAGTACTTC. Its translation is CASSPRTPQKPYEQYF. The full variable domain, rest sourced from reference TRBV11-3 and TRBJ2-7, is EAGVVQSPRYKIIEKKQPVAFWCNPISGHNTLYWYLQNLGQGPELLIRYENEEAVDDSQLPKDRFSAERLKGVDSTLKIQPAELGDSAVYLCASSPRTPQKPYEQYFGPGTRLTVT.

The chain has TRBV5-8 and TRBJ2-7; the D call may be TRBD1 or TRBD2 (5 bases each). Trimming removed 2 bases at V and 7 bases at J, with 13 bases between. The CDR3 extends over 13 amino acids. Per germline, CDR1 SGHTS and CDR2 YDEGEE. CDR3 nucleotide sequence: TGTGCCAGCAGCTTCGGAAGGGGAGAGGAGCAGTACGTC. It yields the protein CASSFGRGEEQYV.

This chain uses TRBV2 with TRBJ2-7; TRBD1 matches at 8 bases. Looked up from germline, CDR1 is SNHLY and CDR2 is FYNNEI. The junction had 2 bases not matched to a gene; V was cut back by 2 bases and J by 2 bases. This CDR3 spans 14 amino acids. The CDR3, as DNA: TGTGCCAGCAGTGAATACAGGGGGACCTACGAGCAGTACTTC. Encoded protein: CASSEYRGTYEQYF.

This clonotype was seen a handful of times. This chain joins TRBV12-3 or TRBV12-4 and TRBJ1-2, with no clear D. The V and J ends lost 3 bases and 8 bases respectively, with 16 bases between them. The length of the CDR3 is 14 residues. The CDR3 sequence is CASSFRGPERGYTF. For the CDR3, the DNA is TGTGCCAGCAGTTTTAGAGGCCCTGAGAGGGGCTACACCTTC.

This clonotype was observed at least ten times. The chain uses TRBV7-9 and TRBJ2-7; TRBD1 matches 10 bases. This CDR3 comprises 13 residues. The ends lost 4 bases at V and 6 bases at J; junction bases unmatched: 3. Looked up from germline, CDR1 is SEHNR and CDR2 is FQNEAQ (reference sequence). The CDR3 region is CASSWDRGGEQYF. CDR3 bases: TGTGCCAGCAGCTGGGACAGGGGAGGCGAGCAGTACTTC.

This clonotype occurred many times. The V call is TRBV20-1, the J call TRBJ2-7; 8 bases fit TRBD1. This CDR3 comprises 14 residues. Per the germline V gene, CDR1 is DFQATT and CDR2 is SNEGSKA (reference sequence). V shed 5 bases, J shed 2 bases, and the junction held 8 bases outside the gene matches. This CDR3 is CSAQGQGGPYEQYF. DNA for the CDR3: TGCAGTGCTCAAGGACAGGGAGGTCCCTACGAGCAGTACTTC.

Worth noting for this clonotype: A read error may be the cause here, since a much bigger clone is one base away. This rearrangement joins TRBV10-3 to TRBJ2-1, with a tentative D call TRBD2 (6 bases). Germline lookup yields CDR1 ENHRY and CDR2 SYGVKD. The CDR3 has 12 amino acids. The CDR3 coding sequence is TGTTCCATCCTGGGGAGGAACAATGAGCAGTTCTTC. This gives the protein CSILGRNNEQFF.

The chain carries TRBV3-1 and TRBJ1-5; no reliable D call. Germline CDR1 LGHDT, CDR2 YNNKEL (reference sequence). The CDR3 runs to 15 residues. Trimming took off 1 base at V and 3 bases at J, with 10 bases between the two ends. The CDR3 sequence is CASSQGRADNQPQHF. DNA for the CDR3: TGTGCCAGCAGCCAAGGTAGGGCAGACAATCAGCCCCAGCATTTT.

V and J are TRBV9 and TRBJ2-2; D ambiguous. The CDR3 consists of 15 residues. V lost 4 bases, J lost 0 bases, and 10 bases lay in between. Germline V gives CDR1 SGDLS, CDR2 YYNGEE. The CDR3 here is CASSPRASNTGELFF. The CDR3 DNA reads TGTGCCAGCAGCCCCCGGGCCTCGAACACCGGGGAGCTGTTTTTT.

The chain links TRBV12-3 or TRBV12-4 to TRBJ2-5; D might be TRBD1 (5 bases). The CDR3 contains 13 residues. V gave up 6 bases and J gave up 7 bases, with 15 bases separating them. CDR3 in DNA: TGTGCCAGCAGCCAACCGACAGTTCCGACCCAGTACTTC. Its translation is CASSQPTVPTQYF.

This clonotype was counted only a few times. This sequence joins TRBV4-3 and TRBJ2-7; the D gene is possibly TRBD1 (5 bases). This CDR3 contains 16 residues. Trimming left V 0 bases short and J 0 bases short, with 12 bases between. Germline CDR1 reads LGHNA; CDR2 reads YSLEER. CDR3 in DNA: TGCGCCAGCAGCCAAGATATAAACAGGTCCTCCTACGAGCAGTACTTC. It encodes CASSQDINRSSYEQYF.

This clonotype was seen a few times. The V and J genes are TRBV7-2 and TRBJ2-7; D gene uncertain. CDR1 SGHTA and CDR2 FQGNSA come from the germline V gene. V was clipped by 1 base and J by 0 bases, with 13 bases between them. This CDR3 is 16 amino acids long. In nucleotides, the CDR3 is TGTGCCAGCAGCTTAGTTCTGGGCGGCCCCTCCTACGAGCAGTACTTC. Amino acid sequence: CASSLVLGGPSYEQYF.

This clonotype has a count of ten or more. The gene calls are TRBV28 and TRBJ2-5, with TRBD2 identical over 8 bases. V lost 4 bases, J lost 2 bases, and 9 bases stayed unmatched. CDR1 is MDHEN and CDR2 is SYDVKM in the germline V gene. This CDR3 region has 16 residues. In DNA form, the CDR3 reads TGTGCCAGCAGTTGGGGACTAAGCGGGGGACAAGAGACCCAGTACTTC. Amino acid sequence: CASSWGLSGGQETQYF.

In this sample, this clonotype turned up a few times. The V gene is TRBV6-5, the J gene TRBJ2-7; D is unclear. Germline values: CDR1 MNHEY, CDR2 SVGAGI. The CDR3 spans 13 residues. V was clipped by 2 bases and J by 5 bases, with 10 bases between them. The CDR3 nucleotides are TGTGCCAGCAGTTACACGGACCGCGACGAGCAGTACTTC. Encoded protein: CASSYTDRDEQYF.